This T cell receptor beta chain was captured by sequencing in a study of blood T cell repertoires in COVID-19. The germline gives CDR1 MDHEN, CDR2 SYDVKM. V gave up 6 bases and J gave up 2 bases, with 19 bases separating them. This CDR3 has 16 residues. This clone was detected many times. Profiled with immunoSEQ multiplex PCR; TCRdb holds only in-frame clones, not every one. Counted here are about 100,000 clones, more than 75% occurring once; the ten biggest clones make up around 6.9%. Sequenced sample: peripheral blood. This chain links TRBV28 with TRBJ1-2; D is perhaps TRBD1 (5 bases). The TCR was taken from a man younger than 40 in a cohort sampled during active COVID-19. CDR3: CASRIRAQIPNYGYTF. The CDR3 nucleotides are TGTGCCAGCAGGATCAGGGCCCAGATTCCAAACTATGGCTACACCTTC.